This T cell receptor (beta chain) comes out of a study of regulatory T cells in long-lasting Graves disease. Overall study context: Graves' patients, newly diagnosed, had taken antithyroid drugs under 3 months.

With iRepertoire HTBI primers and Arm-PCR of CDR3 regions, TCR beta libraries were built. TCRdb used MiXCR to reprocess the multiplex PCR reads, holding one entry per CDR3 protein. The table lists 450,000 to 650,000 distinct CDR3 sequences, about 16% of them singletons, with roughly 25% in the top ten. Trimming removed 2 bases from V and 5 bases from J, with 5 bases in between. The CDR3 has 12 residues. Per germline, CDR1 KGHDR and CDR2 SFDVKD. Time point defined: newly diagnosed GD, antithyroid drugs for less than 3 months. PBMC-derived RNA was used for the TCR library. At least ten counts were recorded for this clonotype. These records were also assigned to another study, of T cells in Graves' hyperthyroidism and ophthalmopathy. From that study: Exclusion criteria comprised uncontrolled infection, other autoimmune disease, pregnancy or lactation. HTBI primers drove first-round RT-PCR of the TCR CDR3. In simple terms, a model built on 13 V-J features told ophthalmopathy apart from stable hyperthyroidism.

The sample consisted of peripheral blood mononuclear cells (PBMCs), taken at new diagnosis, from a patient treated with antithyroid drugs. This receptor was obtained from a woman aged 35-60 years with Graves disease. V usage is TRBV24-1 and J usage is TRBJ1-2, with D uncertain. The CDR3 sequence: CATSDSSYGYTF. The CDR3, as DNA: TGTGCCACCAGTGATTCATCGTATGGCTACACCTTC.